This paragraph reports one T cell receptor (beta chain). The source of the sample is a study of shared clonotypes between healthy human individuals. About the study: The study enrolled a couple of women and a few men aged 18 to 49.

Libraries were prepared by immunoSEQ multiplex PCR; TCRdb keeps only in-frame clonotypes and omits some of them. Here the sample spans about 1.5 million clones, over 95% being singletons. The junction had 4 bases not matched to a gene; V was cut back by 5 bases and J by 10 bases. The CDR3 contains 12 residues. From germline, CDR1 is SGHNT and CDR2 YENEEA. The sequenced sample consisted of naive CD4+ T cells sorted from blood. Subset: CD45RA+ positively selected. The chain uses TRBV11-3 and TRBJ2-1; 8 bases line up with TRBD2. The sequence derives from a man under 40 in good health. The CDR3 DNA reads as TGTGCCAGCAGCCCCGGACTAGCCGAGCAGTTCTTC. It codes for CASSPGLAEQFF.